These 4 T cell receptor beta chains were sequenced from one sample in a study of PD-L1 blockade in urothelial cancer. Noted time point: peripheral blood 6 weeks after treatment start. TCRdb's copy holds only in-frame clones and misses some; the assay was immunoSEQ multiplex PCR. The sample shows approximately 120,000 clones, about 82% of them seen only once. The sample in question was PBMCs, obtained around atezolizumab (anti-PD-L1) treatment. Receptor source: a man in his fifties with urothelial cancer.

The chain is built from TRBV11-1 and TRBJ2-7; TRBD2 matches at 8 bases. CDR1 SGHAT and CDR2 FQDESV come from the germline V gene (reference sequence). The CDR3 contains 14 residues. The V gene end was trimmed by 5 bases and the J gene end by 5 bases; junction bases not matched to a gene: 8. The CDR3 coding sequence is TGTGCCAGCAGCGCAACAGCGGGAGCCCACGAGCAGTACTTC. Translation: CASSATAGAHEQYF.

V gene TRBV30 combines with J gene TRBJ2-3; D unresolved. The V end lost 0 bases, the J end lost 2 bases, and 15 bases lay between the germline ends. The CDR3 sequence is 16 residues long. Germline CDR1 reads GTSNPN; CDR2 reads SVGIG (reference sequence). CDR3 DNA sequence: TGTGCCTGGAGTGTAAAGGTCAGGCCGAACACAGATACGCAGTATTTT. Its protein is CAWSVKVRPNTDTQYF.

V and J are TRBV10-3 and TRBJ2-2; D may be TRBD1 (6 bases). Germline V CDR1 and CDR2: ENHRY, SYGVKD. The V gene lost 7 bases and the J gene lost 4 bases, with 10 bases spanning the gap. The CDR3 is made up of 13 amino acids. CDR3 residues: CAITPTGTGELFF. CDR3 nucleotide sequence: TGTGCCATCACCCCGACAGGCACCGGGGAGCTGTTTTTT.

This clone was recorded only once. The rearrangement uses TRBV30 and TRBJ1-1; a weak D match, TRBD1 (6 bases). V dropped 0 bases and J dropped 7 bases, with 9 bases sitting between them. This CDR3 has 12 residues. CDR1 is GTSNPN and CDR2 is SVGIG in the germline V gene (reference sequence). The CDR3 reads CAWSVGTLEAFF. The CDR3 DNA reads TGTGCCTGGAGTGTAGGGACACTTGAAGCTTTCTTT.